The 29 T cell receptor beta chains given below trace back to one sample, sequenced in a study of shared clonotypes between healthy human individuals. TCRdb's table, derived via immunoSEQ multiplex PCR, lists solely in-frame clones and lacks some. The sample lists under 1,100,000 clones, about 75% occurring once. The sample was memory CD4+ T cells sorted from blood. Subset specified: CD45RA-negative fraction. The receptors were sampled from a man between 18 and 29 years old in good health.

The J gene is TRBJ2-7, the V gene TRBV6-1; D assignment may be TRBD1 or TRBD2 (5 bases each). The CDR3 runs 14 residues. Germline V gene lookup returns CDR1 MNHNS and CDR2 SASEGT. The V end was cut by 8 bases, the J end by 4 bases, with 18 bases between. The CDR3 is CASCPGTGPYEQYF. DNA for the CDR3: TGTGCCAGCTGTCCGGGGACGGGCCCTTACGAGCAGTACTTC.

To note about this clone: One base away lies a much larger clone, so this may be a sequencing read error. The J gene is TRBJ1-1, the V gene TRBV7-3, with a weak D call TRBD1 (5 bases). This CDR3 is built from 14 residues. Germline CDR1 SGHTA, CDR2 FQGTGA. Trimming pared 5 bases from V and 1 base from J, leaving 11 bases between. CDR3 amino acids: CASSVGAGNTEAFF. Here the CDR3 DNA reads TGTGCCAGCAGCGTAGGGGCGGGGAACACTGAAGCTTTCTTT.

This clone was detected ten times or more. Distinct nucleotide sequences in the sample also encode this CDR3. V gene TRBV6-1 combines with J gene TRBJ1-2; possibly TRBD1 for D (6 bases). V was trimmed by 6 bases and J by 2 bases, leaving 10 bases between them. CDR3 size: 13 residues. Germline CDR1 reads MNHNS; CDR2 reads SASEGT. The CDR3 sequence: CASRTGQNYGYTF. The CDR3 DNA reads as TGTGCCAGCAGGACCGGACAGAACTATGGCTACACCTTC.

V and J are TRBV10-1 and TRBJ2-3; no reliable D call. V lost 0 bases, J lost 8 bases, and 12 bases lay in between. This CDR3 contains 14 residues. Germline values: CDR1 WNHNN, CDR2 SYGVQD (reference sequence). The CDR3 region has the DNA TGCGCCAGCAGTGAGTCGACTGGAGTGCCTACGCAGTATTTT. Translation gives CASSESTGVPTQYF.

The chain couples TRBV10-3 to TRBJ2-2; the match to TRBD2 covers 8 bases. Trimming removed 6 bases from V and 4 bases from J; junction bases left unmatched: 10. The germline V gene has CDR1 ENHRY and CDR2 SYGVKD. The CDR3 spans 16 residues. CDR3 region: CAIRELAAKGTGELFF. For the CDR3, the DNA is TGTGCCATCAGGGAACTAGCGGCGAAGGGCACCGGGGAGCTGTTTTTT.

V usage is TRBV7-3 and J usage is TRBJ1-1; D uncertain. CDR1 and CDR2 from the germline V gene are SGHTA and FQGTGA. The CDR3 runs to 13 residues. Trimming pared 5 bases from V and 2 bases from J, leaving 9 bases between. CDR3 coding DNA: TGTGCCAGCAGCCGCCAGACTAACACTGAAGCTTTCTTT. This sequence encodes CASSRQTNTEAFF. Based on the CDR3 plus reference TRBV7-3 and TRBJ1-1, the full variable domain is GAGVSQTPSNKVTEKGKYVELRCDPISGHTALYWYRQSLGQGPEFLIYFQGTGAADDSGLPNDRFFAVRPEGSVSTLKIQRTERGDSAVYLCASSRQTNTEAFFGQGTRLTVV.

This chain uses TRBV6-6 with TRBJ2-2; D not certain. The length of the CDR3 is 14 residues. CDR1 is MNHNY, CDR2 SVGAGI, per germline (reference sequence). V lost 6 bases and J lost 1, with 9 bases in between. CDR3 sequence reads: CASRLDLNTGELFF. The CDR3, as DNA: TGTGCCAGCAGGCTCGACTTGAACACCGGGGAGCTGTTTTTT.

This rearrangement joins TRBV14 to TRBJ2-1; no definite D call. The germline V gene has CDR1 SGHDN and CDR2 FVKESK. V was cut by 0 bases and J by 4 bases, with 13 bases left in between. The CDR3 runs 16 residues. The CDR3 nucleotides are TGTGCCAGCAGCCAAGATTTCGGGTCGTGGTACAATGAGCAGTTCTTC. Protein: CASSQDFGSWYNEQFF.

The genes are TRBV12-5 and TRBJ2-3; 13 positions match TRBD2. The CDR3 length is 16 residues. With V trimmed by 5 bases and J by 2 bases, 4 bases remained unmatched. The germline gives CDR1 LGHNT, CDR2 FRNRAP. This CDR3 reads CASGPGLAGATDTQYF. CDR3 in DNA: TGTGCTAGTGGTCCCGGACTAGCGGGAGCCACAGATACGCAGTATTTT.

The CDR3: CASSSSEGNYGYTF. The DNA of the CDR3 is TGCGCCAGCAGCTCCTCCGAGGGGAACTATGGCTACACCTTC. The V gene is TRBV5-1, the J gene TRBJ1-2; a possible D gene is TRBD1 (5 bases). CDR1 and CDR2 from the germline V gene are SGHRS and YFSETQ. This CDR3 has 14 residues. Trimming removed 3 bases from V and 2 bases from J, with 11 bases in between.

This clone was found once. The genes are TRBV30 and TRBJ2-2; D remains ambiguous. Trimming removed 4 bases at V and 1 base at J, with 10 bases between. The CDR3 length is 14 residues. Germline V CDR1 and CDR2: GTSNPN, SVGIG (reference sequence). DNA for the CDR3: TGTGCCTGGAATGCCGCAATGAACACCGGGGAGCTGTTTTTT. Translation: CAWNAAMNTGELFF.

The genes are TRBV7-2 and TRBJ2-7; possibly TRBD1 for D (6 bases). The CDR3 loop spans 12 amino acids. CDR1 is SGHTA, CDR2 FQGNSA, per germline. Trimming took off 1 base at V and 8 bases at J, with 9 bases between the two ends. The CDR3 DNA reads as TGTGCCAGCAGCTTAGAACAGGGCAAGCAGTACTTC. Translating it yields CASSLEQGKQYF.

Points on this clone: The sample contains more than one DNA sequence encoding this CDR3. CDR3 sequence (DNA): TGCGCCAGCAGTCCTCGACAGGGAACCTCCTACGAGCAGTACTTC. Its translation is CASSPRQGTSYEQYF. The chain joins TRBV5-1 to TRBJ2-7, with 7 nucleotides matching TRBD1. V trimming: 5 bases; J trimming: 0 bases; junction bases outside the gene matches: 8. CDR3 length: 15 amino acids. The germline V gene encodes CDR1 SGHRS and CDR2 YFSETQ.

The rearrangement uses TRBV19 and TRBJ2-7; D is unclear. The germline V gene encodes CDR1 LNHDA and CDR2 SQIVND (reference sequence). Trimming removed 10 bases at V and 5 bases at J, with 12 bases between. This CDR3 region has 11 residues. CDR3 coding DNA: TGTGCCACCAGTGATATCCACGAGCAGTACTTC. Amino acids: CATSDIHEQYF.

Notes on this clone: A much larger clone lies one base from this, so it may be a read error. The gene calls are TRBV29-1 and TRBJ2-7; either TRBD1 or TRBD2 may supply D (5 bases each). This CDR3 comprises 11 residues. The germline V gene encodes CDR1 SQVTM and CDR2 ANQGSEA. The CDR3 DNA is TGCAGCGTTAAAAGGGGAGACGAGCAGCACTTC. Amino acids: CSVKRGDEQHF.

The J gene is TRBJ1-6, the V gene TRBV6-4; no clear D gene. Trimming pared 3 bases from V and 8 bases from J, leaving 8 bases between. Germline V gives CDR1 MRHNA, CDR2 SNTAGT. This CDR3 contains 13 residues. The CDR3 loop reads CASSETGYSPLHF. The CDR3 DNA reads as TGTGCCAGCAGTGAGACGGGTTATTCACCCCTCCACTTT.

This rearrangement joins TRBV7-2 to TRBJ2-2; D uncertain. Germline CDR1 SGHTA, CDR2 FQGNSA. This CDR3 has 15 amino acids. V lost 3 bases and J 5 bases, leaving 13 bases between the germline ends. The DNA of the CDR3 is TGTGCCAGCAGCTTTGTGGACCTCTCAACCGGGGAGCTGTTTTTT. It yields the protein CASSFVDLSTGELFF.

The CDR3, as DNA: TGTGCCAGTAGTATTCTACAGGGGGCAAACACCGGGGAGCTGTTTTTT. This gives the protein CASSILQGANTGELFF. The genes are TRBV19 and TRBJ2-2; 9 bases agree with TRBD1. Germline V gene data show CDR1 as LNHDA and CDR2 as SQIVND (reference sequence). There are 16 residues in the CDR3. With V trimmed by 3 bases and J by 2 bases, 4 bases remained unmatched.

CDR3 DNA: TGTGCCAGCAGCGGAACGGGGGGAACGGGTATTCAGTACTTC. Translation gives CASSGTGGTGIQYF. The rearrangement joins TRBV2 to TRBJ2-4; TRBD2 matches at 7 bases. The length of the CDR3 is 14 residues. Trimming took 6 bases from V and 10 from J; bases not matched to a gene: 12. Germline loops: CDR1 SNHLY, CDR2 FYNNEI.

This sequence joins TRBV7-2 and TRBJ1-1; D is uncertain. CDR3 length: 13 amino acids. V was cut by 0 bases and J by 7 bases, with 9 bases left in between. Germline CDR1 SGHTA, CDR2 FQGNSA. Here the CDR3 reads CASSLAGLNEAFF. Written as DNA, the CDR3 is TGTGCCAGCAGCTTAGCAGGGCTGAATGAAGCTTTCTTT.

The chain couples TRBV7-9 to TRBJ2-5, with a possible D match to TRBD1 (6 bases). Germline CDR1 is SEHNR and CDR2 is FQNEAQ (reference sequence). This CDR3 has 16 residues. The V gene lost 5 bases and the J gene lost 3 bases, with 19 bases spanning the gap. Written as DNA, the CDR3 is TGTGCCAGCAGCCTGGGGGCGACAGTTATGGAAGAGACCCAGTACTTC. Protein sequence: CASSLGATVMEETQYF.

Only a few counts were recorded for this clone. V is TRBV30 and J is TRBJ2-5; TRBD2 aligns across 12 bases. CDR1 is GTSNPN and CDR2 is SVGIG in the germline V gene (reference sequence). The CDR3 is 16 residues long. V lost 4 bases, J lost 1 base, and 7 bases stayed unmatched. CDR3 DNA: TGTGCCTGGACGACCGGACTAGCGGGGTTCCAAGAGACCCAGTACTTC. Protein product: CAWTTGLAGFQETQYF.

V gene TRBV11-2 combines with J gene TRBJ2-5, with 9 positions matching TRBD2. The germline CDR1 and CDR2 sequences are SGHAT and FQNNGV. There are 16 residues in the CDR3. Unmatched junction bases numbered 10, after V lost 3 bases and J lost 5 bases. CDR3 in amino acids: CASSLRASGIRETQYF. In DNA, the CDR3 is TGTGCCAGCAGCTTGAGGGCTAGCGGGATTCGCGAGACCCAGTACTTC.

The rearrangement links TRBV7-2 to TRBJ2-7, with 11 bases aligning to TRBD2. The germline gives CDR1 SGHTA, CDR2 FQGNSA. The junction had 3 bases not matched to a gene; V was cut back by 5 bases and J by 3 bases. This CDR3 region has 14 residues. CDR3 coding DNA: TGTGCCAGCAGCATACTAGCGGGAGACTACGAGCAGTACTTC. It encodes CASSILAGDYEQYF. The entire variable domain, with the rest obtained from reference TRBV7-2 and TRBJ2-7, is as follows: GAGVSQSPSNKVTEKGKDVELRCDPISGHTALYWYRQSLGQGLEFLIYFQGNSAPDKSGLPSDRFSAERTGGSVSTLTIQRTQQEDSAVYLCASSILAGDYEQYFGPGTRLTVT.

The chain has TRBV5-5 and TRBJ2-1, with 8 positions matching TRBD1. Germline CDR1 and CDR2: SGHKS and YYEKEE (reference sequence). The CDR3 is 15 residues long. V was clipped by 4 bases and J by 7 bases; unmatched bases: 10. DNA of the CDR3: TGTGCCAGCAGCAGTGGACAGGGACAAGGGAATGAGCAGTTCTTC. Its protein product is CASSSGQGQGNEQFF. Combining the CDR3 with reference TRBV5-5 and TRBJ2-1 gives the whole variable domain DAGVTQSPTHLIKTRGQQVTLRCSPISGHKSVSWYQQVLGQGPQFIFQYYEKEERGRGNFPDRFSARQFPNYSSELNVNALLLGDSALYLCASSSGQGQGNEQFFGPGTRLTVL.

The V and J genes are TRBV5-1 and TRBJ2-7; D call uncertain. Germline CDR1 and CDR2: SGHRS and YFSETQ. V was clipped by 0 bases and J by 3 bases, with 10 bases between them. The CDR3 covers 14 residues. CDR3 protein: CASSLDGRIYEQYF. CDR3 in DNA: TGCGCCAGCAGCTTGGATGGCAGGATCTACGAGCAGTACTTC.

This clone showed up just a few times. The V and J genes are TRBV5-1 and TRBJ2-5; D is possibly TRBD2 (6 bases). Germline V gene data show CDR1 as SGHRS and CDR2 as YFSETQ. V was shortened by 4 bases and J by 2 bases, with 18 bases between the two germline ends. The CDR3 runs to 16 residues. CDR3 sequence (DNA): TGCGCCAGCAGCGCCCAGCCCCGAAGCGGGCAAGAGACCCAGTACTTC. Translated: CASSAQPRSGQETQYF.

This chain links TRBV30 with TRBJ2-7; D tentatively reads TRBD1 or TRBD2 (6 bases each). The CDR3 has 14 residues. Between the trimmed V and J ends, which lost 2 bases and 7 bases, there was a span of 18 bases. The germline CDR1 and CDR2 sequences are GTSNPN and SVGIG (reference sequence). The DNA for the CDR3 is TGTGCCTGGAGTTTAGGGGGGCTGAGGGGAGAGCAGTACTTC. It codes for CAWSLGGLRGEQYF.

V usage is TRBV7-9 and J usage is TRBJ1-3; D possibly corresponds to TRBD1 (6 bases). Germline V gene lookup returns CDR1 SEHNR and CDR2 FQNEAQ (reference sequence). Trimming shortened V by 1 base and J by 4 bases, and 11 bases separated the two germline ends. The CDR3 extends over 15 amino acids. The CDR3 DNA reads as TGTGCCAGCAGCTTAGAATCAGGGGCCGGAAACACCATATATTTT. Translated: CASSLESGAGNTIYF.